This TCR beta chain was identified during a study of CD8+ T cells in alopecia areata. Whole-study findings and limits: Patients shared TCRs less clearly than mice did, possibly owing to HLA. In scalp samples, resident alphabeta T cells of normal skin are also sequenced. A single nonresponder leaves the baseline CD8+ expansion link to response uncertain.

Treatment of the sample: oral pan-JAK inhibitor, 5-10 mg twice daily. Sampling of alopecia areata patients yielded lesional scalp punch biopsies as well as peripheral blood. Worth noting for this clone: Its antigen is not identified.

CDR3 length equals 16 residues. The V end lost 3 bases, the J end lost 4 bases, and 18 bases lay between the germline ends. CDR1 and CDR2 from the germline V gene are LNHDA and SQIVND (reference sequence). cDNA serving as the sequencing template came from extracted, reverse transcribed RNA. The method was immunoSEQ multiplex PCR; TCRdb's version includes in-frame clones alone and lacks a portion of them. The data show under 200,000 clones, around three fifths seen once. The TCR comes from a human donor with alopecia areata. This sample comprised CD4+ T cells sorted from blood, obtained at week 24, from a patient treated with tofacitinib. This rearrangement joins TRBV19 to TRBJ1-2, with D unclear. The CDR3 DNA reads TGTGCCAGTAGTATCCGTAACACGGGGAGAGGCTATGGCTACACCTTC. Protein: CASSIRNTGRGYGYTF.